This T cell receptor beta chain was identified in a study of blood T cells in healthy people across ages. About the study: About one barcoded beta molecule was captured per two T cells (by template switching). Findings and limits, study-wide: Unsorted PBMC input precluded a conclusive naive versus antigen-experienced comparison.

A second PCR, run for about 7 to 11 cycles, used a sample-barcoded 5' primer plus a J-beta primer mix. A 12-random-nucleotide template-switch adaptor tagged each cDNA molecule. Each CDR3 protein gets one entry after TCRdb re-called the 5' RACE reads with MiXCR. Of about 640,000 distinct CDR3 sequences listed, 45% to 65% are singletons. Note on this clonotype: The antigen remains undetermined.

The extraction recovered at least 5.5 micrograms of total RNA per sample. The sample comprised blood. The sequence was obtained from a man aged 60-69 years in good health.

The CDR3 region is CATSDFAHQQQFF. CDR3 in DNA: TGTGCCACCAGTGATTTTGCCCATCAGCAGCAGTTCTTC. The chain employs TRBV24-1 and TRBJ2-1; D is undetermined. The CDR3 runs 13 residues. The V and J ends lost 1 base and 11 bases respectively, with 11 bases between them. The germline gives CDR1 KGHDR, CDR2 SFDVKD.